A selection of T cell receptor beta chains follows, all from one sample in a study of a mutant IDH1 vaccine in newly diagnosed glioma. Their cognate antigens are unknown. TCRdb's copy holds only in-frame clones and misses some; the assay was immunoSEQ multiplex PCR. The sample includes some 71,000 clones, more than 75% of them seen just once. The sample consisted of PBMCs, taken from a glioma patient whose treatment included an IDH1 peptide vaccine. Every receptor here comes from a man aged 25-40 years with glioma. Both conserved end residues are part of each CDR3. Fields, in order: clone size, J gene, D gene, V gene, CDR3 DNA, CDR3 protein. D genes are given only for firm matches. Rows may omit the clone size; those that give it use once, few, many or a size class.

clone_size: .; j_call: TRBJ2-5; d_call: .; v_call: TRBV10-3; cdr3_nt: TGTGCCATCAGTCCCGACCAAGAGACCCAGTACTTC; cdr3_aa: CAISPDQETQYF
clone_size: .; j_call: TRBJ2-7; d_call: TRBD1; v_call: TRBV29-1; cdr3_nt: TGCAGCGTCGCAGGGGGGACAGGGGCGGAAGAGCAGTACTTC; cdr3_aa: CSVAGGTGAEEQYF
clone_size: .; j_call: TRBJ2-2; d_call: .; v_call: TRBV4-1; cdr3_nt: TGCGCCAGCAGCCAAGGGGTAGGCGCGAACACCGGGGAGCTGTTTTTT; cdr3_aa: CASSQGVGANTGELFF
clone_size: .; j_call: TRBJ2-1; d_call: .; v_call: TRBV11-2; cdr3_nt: TGTGCCAGCAGCCGGATGGCGGGAAGGGTTGAGCAGTTCTTC; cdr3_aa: CASSRMAGRVEQFF
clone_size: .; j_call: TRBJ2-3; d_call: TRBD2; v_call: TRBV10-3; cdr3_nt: TGTGCCATCAGCCGAACGGCCAGCGGGAGAGGGACAGATACGCAGTATTTT; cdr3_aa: CAISRTASGRGTDTQYF
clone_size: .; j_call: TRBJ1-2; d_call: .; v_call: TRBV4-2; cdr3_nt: TGTGCCAGCAGCCAAGATTCGGTGCCGGGACGAGATCTACGGGGCTACACCTTC; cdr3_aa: CASSQDSVPGRDLRGYTF
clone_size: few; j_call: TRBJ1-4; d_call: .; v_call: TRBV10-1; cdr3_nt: TGCGCCAGCAGTGCAGGACAGAATAATGAAAAACTGTTTTTT; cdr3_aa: CASSAGQNNEKLFF
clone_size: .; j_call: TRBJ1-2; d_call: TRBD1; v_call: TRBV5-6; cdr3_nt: TGTGCCAGCAGCTTGCTACGCCGACAGGGTATCGACTATGGCTACACCTTC; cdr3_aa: CASSLLRRQGIDYGYTF
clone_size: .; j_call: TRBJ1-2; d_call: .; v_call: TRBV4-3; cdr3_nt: TGCGCCAGCAGCCAAGATAATAAGGGGGGCTATGGCTACACCTTC; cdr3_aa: CASSQDNKGGYGYTF
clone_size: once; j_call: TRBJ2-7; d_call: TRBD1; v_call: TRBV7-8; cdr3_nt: TGTGCCGTACAGGGGGCTCGGAGCGAGCAGTACTTC; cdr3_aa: CAVQGARSEQYF
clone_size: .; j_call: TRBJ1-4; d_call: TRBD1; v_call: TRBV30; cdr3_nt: TGTGCCTGGAAAAGGACCAGGGGGAGGGATAATGAAAAACTGTTTTTT; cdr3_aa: CAWKRTRGRDNEKLFF
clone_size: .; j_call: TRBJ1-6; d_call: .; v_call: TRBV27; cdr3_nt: TGTGCCAGCAGTTTACAAGTCCGGAATAATTCACCCCTCCACTTT; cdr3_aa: CASSLQVRNNSPLHF
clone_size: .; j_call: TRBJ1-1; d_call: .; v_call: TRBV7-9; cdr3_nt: TGTGCCAGCAGCTTAGCAGGCGGGTACGCTGAAGCTTTCTTT; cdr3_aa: CASSLAGGYAEAFF
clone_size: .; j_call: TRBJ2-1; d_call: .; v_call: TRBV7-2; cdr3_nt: TGTGCCAGCAGCTTAGAAAGCGGATACAATGAGCAGTTCTTC; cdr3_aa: CASSLESGYNEQFF
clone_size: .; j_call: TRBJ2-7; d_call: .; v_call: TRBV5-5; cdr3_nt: TGTGCCAGCAGCCACAACTACGAGCAGTACTTC; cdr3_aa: CASSHNYEQYF
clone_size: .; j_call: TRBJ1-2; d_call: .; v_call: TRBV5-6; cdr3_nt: TGTGCCAGCAGCGAGGACGGGAACTATGGCTACACCTTC; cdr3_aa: CASSEDGNYGYTF
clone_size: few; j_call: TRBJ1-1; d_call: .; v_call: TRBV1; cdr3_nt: TGCACCAGCAGGAAGAACACTGAAGCTTTCTTT; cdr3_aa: CTSRKNTEAFF
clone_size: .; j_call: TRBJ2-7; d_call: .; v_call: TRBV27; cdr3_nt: TGTGCCAGCAGTTCCTACGGGACCCTACAATTTCGGGACGAGCAGTACTTC; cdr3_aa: CASSSYGTLQFRDEQYF
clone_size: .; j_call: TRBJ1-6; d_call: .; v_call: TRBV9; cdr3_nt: TGTGCCAGCAGCGTAGGACCCCACACGAATTCACCCCTCCACTTT; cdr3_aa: CASSVGPHTNSPLHF
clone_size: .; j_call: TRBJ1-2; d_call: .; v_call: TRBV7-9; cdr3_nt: TGTGCCAGCAGCTTAGTGACAGTCGATGGCTACACCTTC; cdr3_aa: CASSLVTVDGYTF
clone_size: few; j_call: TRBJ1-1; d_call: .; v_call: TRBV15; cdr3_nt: TGTGCCACCAGCGGGGGATGGGGGAACACTGAAGCTTTCTTT; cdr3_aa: CATSGGWGNTEAFF
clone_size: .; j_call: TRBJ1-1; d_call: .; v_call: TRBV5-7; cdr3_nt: TGTGCCAGCAGCCTTCGAGCAGGGTGGGGTCTCGAAGCTTTCTTT; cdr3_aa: CASSLRAGWGLEAFF
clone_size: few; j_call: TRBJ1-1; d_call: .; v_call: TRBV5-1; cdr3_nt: TGCGCCAGCAGCTTGGTCATGGGGGACACTGAAGCTTTCTTT; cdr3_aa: CASSLVMGDTEAFF
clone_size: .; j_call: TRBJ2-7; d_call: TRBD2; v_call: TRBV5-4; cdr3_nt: TGTGCCAGCAGCCAACTTACCGGGACTAGCGGGTACGAGCAGTACTTC; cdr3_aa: CASSQLTGTSGYEQYF
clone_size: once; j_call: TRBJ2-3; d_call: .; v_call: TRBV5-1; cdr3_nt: TGCGCCAGCAGCTTGGTTCAGGGAAGCACAGATACGCAGTATTTT; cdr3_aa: CASSLVQGSTDTQYF
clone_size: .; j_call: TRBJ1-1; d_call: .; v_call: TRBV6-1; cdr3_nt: TGTGCCAGCAGTCACAGGACTGAAGCTTTCTTT; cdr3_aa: CASSHRTEAFF
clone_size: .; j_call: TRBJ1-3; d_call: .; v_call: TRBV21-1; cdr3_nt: TGTGCCAGCAGCAAATATGCGTTCCTCTCTGGAAACACCATATATTTT; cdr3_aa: CASSKYAFLSGNTIYF
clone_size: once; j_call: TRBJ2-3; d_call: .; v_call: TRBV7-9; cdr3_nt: TGTGCCAGCAGCTCCTACCGCGATCTTAGCACAGATACGCAGTATTTT; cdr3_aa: CASSSYRDLSTDTQYF
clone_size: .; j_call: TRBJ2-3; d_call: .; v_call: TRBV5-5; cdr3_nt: TGTGCCAGCAGCTGGACAGTCACAGATACGCAGTATTTT; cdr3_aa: CASSWTVTDTQYF
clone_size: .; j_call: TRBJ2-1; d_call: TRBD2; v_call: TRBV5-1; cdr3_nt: TGCGCCAGCAGCTTGGTCCCGGGAGGTCTTGAGCAGTTCTTC; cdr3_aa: CASSLVPGGLEQFF